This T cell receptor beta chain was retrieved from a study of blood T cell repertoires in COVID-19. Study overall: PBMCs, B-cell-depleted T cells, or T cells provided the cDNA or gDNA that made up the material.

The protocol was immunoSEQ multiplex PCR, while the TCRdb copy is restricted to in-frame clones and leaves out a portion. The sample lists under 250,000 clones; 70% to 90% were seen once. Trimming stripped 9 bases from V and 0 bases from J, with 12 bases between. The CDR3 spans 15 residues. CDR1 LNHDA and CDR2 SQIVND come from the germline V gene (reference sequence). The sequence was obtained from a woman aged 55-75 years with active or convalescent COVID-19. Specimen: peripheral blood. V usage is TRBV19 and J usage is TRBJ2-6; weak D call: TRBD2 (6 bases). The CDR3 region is CASPGGSSGANVLTF. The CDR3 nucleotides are TGTGCCAGCCCCGGAGGGTCCTCTGGGGCCAACGTCCTGACTTTC.